Each of the 11 T cell receptor beta chains below was sequenced from the same sample in a study of technical replicates of blood from four donors (dated by TCRdb to 2017 to 2019). Libraries were built with the immunoSEQ multiplex PCR assay. Entries here come from immuneACCESS through TCRdb and include only in-frame sequences with V and J called. Some clones fail to appear in such tables; in the studies checked, an unresolved V gene covers under half of the shortfall, and the cause of the remainder is unknown. This sample lists approximately 99,000 clones; about 95% were detected once. Roughly 0.33% of the sample is held by the ten biggest clonotypes. Sequenced sample: T cells isolated from PBMCs. The source is a human donor in good health.

The table lists this clone with a count of one. This rearrangement joins TRBV7-9 to TRBJ2-7; TRBD1 matches at 9 bases. Unmatched junction bases numbered 9, after V lost 6 bases and J lost 6 bases. Germline V gives CDR1 SEHNR, CDR2 FQNEAQ (reference sequence). The CDR3 has 14 amino acids. The CDR3 here is CASSKGTGLAEQYF. In nucleotides, the CDR3 is TGTGCCAGCAGTAAAGGGACAGGGTTGGCCGAGCAGTACTTC.

The chain carries TRBV5-1 and TRBJ2-7; tentative D call: TRBD1 (5 bases). The CDR3 length is 14 residues. Trimming stripped 0 bases from V and 7 bases from J, with 14 bases between. Germline lookup yields CDR1 SGHRS and CDR2 YFSETQ. Written as DNA, the CDR3 is TGCGCCAGCAGCTTGGGAGCAGGGCCTTGGGAGCAGTACTTC. Protein: CASSLGAGPWEQYF.

This clone was picked up one time. The J gene is TRBJ1-1, the V gene TRBV28, with 8 nucleotides matching TRBD1. The CDR3 extends over 13 amino acids. CDR1 is MDHEN and CDR2 is SYDVKM in the germline V gene. V shed 7 bases and J 6 bases; nucleotides not matched to a gene: 7. CDR3 residues: CASTLVTGAEAFF. CDR3 in DNA: TGTGCCAGCACTCTAGTGACAGGGGCTGAAGCTTTCTTT.

The table lists this clone with a count of one. The chain joins TRBV28 to TRBJ2-2; D might be TRBD2 (6 bases). The CDR3 totals 14 residues. Trimming pared 2 bases from V and 5 bases from J, leaving 9 bases between. The V gene's germline CDR1 is MDHEN and CDR2 SYDVKM. The CDR3 sequence: CASSLTSWTGELFF. CDR3 in DNA: TGTGCCAGCAGTTTAACTAGCTGGACCGGGGAGCTGTTTTTT.

The V and J genes are TRBV6-6 and TRBJ2-2, with 7 bases lining up with TRBD1. This CDR3 has 14 residues. Per germline, CDR1 MNHNY and CDR2 SVGAGI (reference sequence). Trimming took 5 bases from V and 7 from J; bases not matched to a gene: 7. The CDR3 region is CASSGQGVYGELFF. CDR3 in DNA: TGTGCCAGCAGTGGTCAGGGGGTGTACGGGGAGCTGTTTTTT.

This rearrangement joins TRBV30 to TRBJ1-4; D is perhaps TRBD1 (5 bases). The CDR3 is 12 amino acids. CDR1 is GTSNPN, CDR2 SVGIG, per germline (reference sequence). V was trimmed by 1 base and J by 8 bases, leaving 8 bases between them. The CDR3 spells CAWSDRWEKLFF. The CDR3 nucleotides are TGTGCCTGGAGTGACAGGTGGGAAAAACTGTTTTTT.

The chain uses TRBV30 and TRBJ2-7, with 10 bases fitting TRBD1. The CDR3 is 12 amino acids. V shed 5 bases, J shed 5 bases, and the junction held 3 bases outside the gene matches. From germline, CDR1 is GTSNPN and CDR2 SVGIG (reference sequence). CDR3 nucleotides: TGTGCCTGGGGGACAGGGGACCACGAGCAGTACTTC. Its translation: CAWGTGDHEQYF.

The chain joins TRBV4-1 to TRBJ1-2, with TRBD1 matching over 10 bases. Germline lookup yields CDR1 MGHRA and CDR2 YSYEKL. This CDR3 comprises 16 residues. V lost 4 bases, J lost 5 bases, and 10 bases stayed unmatched. CDR3 sequence: CASSPAGQGSWYGYTF. The CDR3 nucleotides are TGCGCCAGCAGCCCAGCGGGACAGGGGTCTTGGTATGGCTACACCTTC.

The V gene is TRBV7-8, the J gene TRBJ2-7; D may be TRBD2 (5 bases). Trimming pared 1 base from V and 2 bases from J, leaving 15 bases between. From germline, CDR1 is SGHVS and CDR2 FQNEAQ. This CDR3 is built from 16 residues. CDR3 amino acids: CASSLGWGSDAYEQYF. Here the CDR3 DNA reads TGTGCCAGCAGCTTAGGTTGGGGTAGCGACGCCTACGAGCAGTACTTC.

The chain has TRBV5-8 and TRBJ2-3; TRBD2 matches 12 bases. Trimming cost V 5 bases and J 3 bases; bases outside gene matches: 4. This CDR3 has 15 residues. Germline CDR1 reads SGHTS; CDR2 reads YDEGEE. CDR3 region: CASSSGLAGTDTQYF. As DNA, the CDR3 is TGTGCCAGCAGTTCGGGACTAGCGGGTACAGATACGCAGTATTTT. Complete variable domain (other parts from reference TRBV5-8 and TRBJ2-3): EAGVTQSPTHLIKTRGQQATLRCSPISGHTSVYWYQQALGLGLQFLLWYDEGEERNRGNFPPRFSGRQFPNYSSELNVNALELEDSALYLCASSSGLAGTDTQYFGPGTRLTVL.

The chain links TRBV28 to TRBJ2-1; D unresolved. CDR1 and CDR2 (germline): MDHEN, SYDVKM. This CDR3 has 14 residues. Trimming removed 4 bases from V and 0 bases from J, with 7 bases in between. The CDR3 nucleotides read TGTGCCAGCAGTTCCGTGAGCTCCTACAATGAGCAGTTCTTC. Translation gives CASSSVSSYNEQFF.